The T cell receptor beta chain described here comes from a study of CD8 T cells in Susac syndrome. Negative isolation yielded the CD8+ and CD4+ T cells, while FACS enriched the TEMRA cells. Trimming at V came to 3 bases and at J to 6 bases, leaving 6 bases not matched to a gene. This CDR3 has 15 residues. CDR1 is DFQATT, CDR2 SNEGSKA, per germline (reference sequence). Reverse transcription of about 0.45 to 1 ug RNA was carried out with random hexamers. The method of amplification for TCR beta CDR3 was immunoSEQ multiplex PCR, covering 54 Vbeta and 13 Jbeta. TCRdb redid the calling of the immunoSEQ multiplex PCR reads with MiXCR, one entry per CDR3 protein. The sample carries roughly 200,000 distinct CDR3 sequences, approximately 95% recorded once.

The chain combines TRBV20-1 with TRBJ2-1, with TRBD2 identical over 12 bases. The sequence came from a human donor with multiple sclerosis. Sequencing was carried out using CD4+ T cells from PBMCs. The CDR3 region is CSASRLAGVGNEQFF. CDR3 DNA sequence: TGCAGTGCTAGCCGACTAGCGGGGGTGGGCAATGAGCAGTTCTTC.